This is a list of T cell receptor beta chains from one sample in a study of blood T cell repertoires in COVID-19. Sequencing used immunoSEQ multiplex PCR; TCRdb keeps in-frame clones, though not all of them. The top ten hold around 8.1% of the sample, which has over 150,000 clones, more than 60% seen once. The source material was peripheral blood. Receptors were obtained from a man aged 60 to 69 with acute or convalescent COVID-19. Each CDR3 is given with its conserved first and last residue. A D gene is named only where the DNA matches it firmly. Expanded clones are given a class, and other clones once, few, many or no size at all.

.,15,TRBV4-2,TRBJ2-2,.,TGTGCCAGCAGCGAAAGAGGCCCCGCCGGCGGGGAGCTGTTTTTT,CASSERGPAGGELFF
TRBD2,18,TRBV6-2/TRBV6-3,TRBJ2-5,.,TGTGCCAGCAGCCCCGGACTAGCGGGGGTTCCTTACCAAGAGACCCAGTACTTC,CASSPGLAGVPYQETQYF
.,15,TRBV7-9,TRBJ1-2,.,TGTGCCAGCAGCTTCTCCGGGACAAACCTCTATGGCTACACCTTC,CASSFSGTNLYGYTF
.,14,TRBV7-3,TRBJ1-1,.,TGTGCCAGCAGCCCCCCCGGCAGGGGAACTGAAGCTTTCTTT,CASSPPGRGTEAFF
.,14,TRBV7-9,TRBJ1-2,few,TGTGCCAGCAGCTTCCCGGACAGAGACTATGGCTACACCTTC,CASSFPDRDYGYTF
.,13,TRBV4-3,TRBJ2-7,few,TGCGCCAGCAGCCAATCACAGGGCTACGAGCAGTACTTC,CASSQSQGYEQYF
.,16,TRBV18,TRBJ2-5,.,TGTGCCAGCTCACCAACCGCGGGGGCCTATCAAGAGACCCAGTACTTC,CASSPTAGAYQETQYF
TRBD1,16,TRBV19,TRBJ2-5,.,TGTGCCAGTAGTATCGGTGACAGGGGGAACTGGGAGACCCAGTACTTC,CASSIGDRGNWETQYF
.,13,TRBV25-1,TRBJ1-2,.,TGTGCCAGCAGTCGGGAGGAGGCCTATGGCTACACCTTC,CASSREEAYGYTF
TRBD1,15,TRBV19,TRBJ1-5,.,TGTGCCAGTAGCCCGGGACAGCTCAGCAATCAGCCCCAGCATTTT,CASSPGQLSNQPQHF
TRBD1,13,TRBV4-3,TRBJ1-3,.,TGCGCCAGCAGCCTGGACAGGGGTAACACCATATATTTT,CASSLDRGNTIYF
TRBD1,16,TRBV6-5,TRBJ1-1,.,TGTGCCAGCAGTTACCTTAACAGGGGGATGAACACTGAAGCTTTCTTT,CASSYLNRGMNTEAFF
TRBD1,14,TRBV2,TRBJ1-5,few,TGTGCCAGCAGTGTGCAGGGGACAGATCAGCCCCAGCATTTT,CASSVQGTDQPQHF
.,14,TRBV4-3,TRBJ1-4,.,TGCGCCAGCAGCCACGGGGTGGAGGGTGAAAAACTGTTTTTT,CASSHGVEGEKLFF
TRBD1,15,TRBV13,TRBJ1-2,.,TGTGCCAGCAGCCCAACAGGGGGACCGAACTATGGCTACACCTTC,CASSPTGGPNYGYTF
TRBD2,19,TRBV6-6,TRBJ2-2,.,TGTGCCAGCAGCTCGGGACATACTAGCGGGGGGGCGAACACCGGGGAGCTGTTTTTT,CASSSGHTSGGANTGELFF
.,14,TRBV7-3,TRBJ1-2,.,TGTGCCAGCAGCTTAACCCCCGACGGGTATGGCTACACCTTC,CASSLTPDGYGYTF
.,14,TRBV5-4,TRBJ2-1,.,TGTGCCAGCAGCCCCGATCGGGGGTACAATGAGCAGTTCTTC,CASSPDRGYNEQFF
.,13,TRBV11-2,TRBJ2-7,few,TGTGCCAGCAGCTTAGCTTCGTTAACAGGGCAAGAATTC,CASSLASLTGQEF
.,14,TRBV5-8,TRBJ1-6,.,TGTGCCAGCAGCTTAGGCAGGGGCGCTTCACCCCTCCACTTT,CASSLGRGASPLHF
.,13,TRBV18,TRBJ2-3,once,TGTGCCAGCTCACCGCCGCTTCAGGATACGCAGTATTTT,CASSPPLQDTQYF
.,17,TRBV7-3,TRBJ1-3,few,TGTGCCAGCAGCCCCAAACCCCGGACACACTCTGGAAACACCATATATTTT,CASSPKPRTHSGNTIYF
.,14,TRBV2,TRBJ1-1,.,TGTGCCAGCAGTGAGCAGGCGAGTCCCACTGAAGCTTTCTTT,CASSEQASPTEAFF
TRBD1,15,TRBV6-5,TRBJ1-2,.,TGTGCCAGCATGTCAGGGTCAGGGGGCAAATATGGCTACACCTTC,CASMSGSGGKYGYTF
TRBD1,15,TRBV30,TRBJ1-2,.,TGTGCCTGGACCGATGTCCCGACAGGGACCTATGGCTACACCTTC,CAWTDVPTGTYGYTF
.,14,TRBV9,TRBJ1-1,.,TGTGCCAGCAGCGCAGTTTGGGGGGTCCCTGAAGCTTTCTTT,CASSAVWGVPEAFF
TRBD2,16,TRBV13,TRBJ2-1,.,TGTGCCAGCAGCCCAGAGGGACTAGCGGGATCTAATGAGCAGTTCTTC,CASSPEGLAGSNEQFF
.,13,TRBV4-1,TRBJ2-1,.,TGCGCCAGCAGCCAAGGTCGAGACAATGAGCAGTTCTTC,CASSQGRDNEQFF
TRBD2,16,TRBV6-2/TRBV6-3,TRBJ2-5,few,TGTGCCAGCAGTTCGCTACTAGCGGGGGAAGCAGAGACCCAGTACTTC,CASSSLLAGEAETQYF
.,17,TRBV6-6,TRBJ2-7,.,TGTGCCAGCGGTCCGGGACACCGTTCCATCCTCTACTACGAGCAGTACTTC,CASGPGHRSILYYEQYF
.,15,TRBV20-1,TRBJ1-1,few,TGCAGTGCTAGTCGGGATGGGGGGGCCGACACTGAAGCTTTCTTT,CSASRDGGADTEAFF
TRBD1,17,TRBV15,TRBJ2-7,.,TGTGCCACCAGCAGAGATCGGACAGGGGCTAATGGGTTCGAGCAGTACTTC,CATSRDRTGANGFEQYF
TRBD2,15,TRBV5-1,TRBJ2-1,.,TGCGCCAGCAGCTTGGGACTAGCGGCGTACAATGAGCAGTTCTTC,CASSLGLAAYNEQFF
TRBD1,14,TRBV4-1,TRBJ2-7,.,TGCGCCAGCAGTCCCGGGACAGGGTCCTACGAGCAGTACTTC,CASSPGTGSYEQYF
.,12,TRBV2,TRBJ2-5,.,TGTGCCAGCTCCACAGGGCCGCAGACCCAGTACTTC,CASSTGPQTQYF
.,14,TRBV4-1,TRBJ2-1,.,TGCGCCAGCAGCCAAGAGGAGGGAGACAATGAGCAGTTCTTC,CASSQEEGDNEQFF
TRBD1,20,TRBV15,TRBJ2-1,.,TGTGCCACCAGCAGAGGCAGGGACAGGGCCCTGAAGAGCTCCTACAATGAGCAGTTCTTC,CATSRGRDRALKSSYNEQFF
TRBD1,14,TRBV5-4,TRBJ1-2,.,TGTGCCAGCAGTCTGACAGGGGGCGGCTATGGCTACACCTTC,CASSLTGGGYGYTF
.,14,TRBV2,TRBJ2-5,.,TGTGCCAGCAGTGAGTTTGGGGGGAAAGAGACCCAGTACTTC,CASSEFGGKETQYF
TRBD2,16,TRBV9,TRBJ2-1,once,TGTGCCAGCAGCCCACGGGGGAGCGGGGGGGCAGGAGAGCAGTTCTTC,CASSPRGSGGAGEQFF
TRBD1,15,TRBV7-9,TRBJ2-2,.,TGTGCCAGCAGCTTGGGACAGGGGATCTCCGGGGAGCTGTTTTTT,CASSLGQGISGELFF
TRBD1,15,TRBV18,TRBJ2-6,.,TGTGCCAGCTCAGACAGGGTGCTCGGGGCCAACGTCCTGACTTTC,CASSDRVLGANVLTF
.,15,TRBV9,TRBJ2-1,.,TGTGCCAGCAGCTACGGTGGGAGCTCCTACAATGAGCAGTTCTTC,CASSYGGSSYNEQFF
.,13,TRBV5-5,TRBJ1-2,.,TGTGCCAGCAGCTTGGAGACAGGATATGGCTACACCTTC,CASSLETGYGYTF
.,16,TRBV5-1,TRBJ2-1,few,TGCGCCAGCAGCTTGGCCGCGGGACTTGACTACAATGAGCAGTTCTTC,CASSLAAGLDYNEQFF
.,14,TRBV15,TRBJ2-5,.,TGTGCCACCAGCAGAGGCCGGGACCAAGAGACCCAGTACTTC,CATSRGRDQETQYF
.,14,TRBV2,TRBJ1-5,once,TGTGCCAGCAGTGGACTGAATAGCAATCAGCCCCAGCATTTT,CASSGLNSNQPQHF
.,12,TRBV19,TRBJ1-1,.,TGTGCCAGTACCCAGGCGGGGGTACGAGCTTTCTTT,CASTQAGVRAFF
TRBD1,15,TRBV14,TRBJ1-3,once,TGTGCCAGCAGCCATTGGACAGGGGCCGGAAACACCATATATTTT,CASSHWTGAGNTIYF
TRBD1,18,TRBV24-1,TRBJ2-1,.,TGTGCCACCAGTGATTGGCGGGCCCGGGACAGGGGTTACAATGAGCAGTTCTTC,CATSDWRARDRGYNEQFF
.,13,TRBV7-3,TRBJ2-5,.,TGTGCCAGCAGCACGACAGGAGAAGAGACCCAGTACTTC,CASSTTGEETQYF
TRBD1,14,TRBV5-8,TRBJ2-7,.,TGTGCCAGCAGCTTCCGGGACAGGGGGTACGAGCAGTACTTC,CASSFRDRGYEQYF
.,15,TRBV4-3,TRBJ1-1,few,TGCGCCAGCAGCCAAGATCAGCGGGGGGACACTGAAGCTTTCTTT,CASSQDQRGDTEAFF
.,14,TRBV9,TRBJ1-6,.,TGTGCCAGCAGCGTCGACAGTTATAATTCACCCCTCCACTTT,CASSVDSYNSPLHF
.,15,TRBV4-3,TRBJ1-1,.,TGCGCCAGCAGCCAAGACCGCAGGCTGAACACTGAAGCTTTCTTT,CASSQDRRLNTEAFF
TRBD1,14,TRBV29-1,TRBJ1-2,.,TGCAGCGTTCCAGGACAGGGGGGAAACTATGGCTACACCTTC,CSVPGQGGNYGYTF